The text below deals with one T cell receptor beta chain. The authors' processing: Reference gene primer amplification gave estimated nucleated cell counts. The method was immunoSEQ multiplex PCR; TCRdb's version includes in-frame clones alone and lacks a portion of them. V and J calls and clone size follow that table, whereas D and trimming were derived from the DNA. The repertoire has 160,000 or so clones, approximately 81% of them found once; the top ten carry more than 5%. With 2 bases clipped from V and 5 bases from J, the junction kept 4 bases outside the gene matches. This CDR3 contains 15 residues. The V gene's germline CDR1 is SGDLS and CDR2 YYNGEE. These data originate in a study of blood T cell repertoires in COVID-19. Turning to the study itself: T cells, B-cell-depleted T cells, or PBMCs supplied cDNA or gDNA.

The rearrangement joins TRBV9 to TRBJ2-1; 10 bases agree with TRBD2. The TCR was taken from a woman in her 50s with COVID-19, enrolled during active disease. The sequencing sample was made of peripheral blood. CDR3 nucleotide sequence: TGTGCCAGCAGCGTTACTAGCGGGGTCAACAATGAGCAGTTCTTC. Translating it yields CASSVTSGVNNEQFF.